A selection of T cell receptor beta chains follows, all from one sample in a study of T cell repertoires in cytomegalovirus infection. MiXCR, run by TCRdb on the reads, gives a single entry per CDR3 protein. The sample holds roughly 920,000 distinct CDR3 sequences; about a third are singletons and the top ten take roughly an eighth. The antigens these receptors bind are not known. The source was cultured CD8+ T cells from PBMCs, collected from culture after CMV antigen stimulation. The receptor set was obtained from a human donor in good health (CMV status not recorded). Some clones in this sample may be carry-over from other donors' samples. Both conserved end residues are part of each CDR3. The D gene is left open where the match is weak. Clone size is given for some rows only: seen once, a few or many times, or a class if the clone is expanded.

J gene: TRBJ1-2; CDR3 length: 12; clone size: few; D gene: -; V gene: TRBV29-1; CDR3 DNA: TGCAGCGTTGAAGAGGGGATCTATGGCTACACCTTC; CDR3 protein: CSVEEGIYGYTF
J gene: TRBJ2-1; CDR3 length: 17; clone size: few; D gene: TRBD1; V gene: TRBV2; CDR3 DNA: TGTGCCAGCTCTGGACAGGGAATGGCCGTATCCTACAATGAGCAGTTCTTC; CDR3 protein: CASSGQGMAVSYNEQFF
J gene: TRBJ2-5; CDR3 length: 14; clone size: -; D gene: TRBD1; V gene: TRBV7-7; CDR3 DNA: TGTGCTAGCAGCACCCGGGACAGGGAAGAGACCCAGTACTTC; CDR3 protein: CASSTRDREETQYF
J gene: TRBJ2-1; CDR3 length: 14; clone size: few; D gene: -; V gene: TRBV29-1; CDR3 DNA: TGCAGCGGGTCTCGTGACTTTGAGGGCGATGAGCAGTTCTTC; CDR3 protein: CSGSRDFEGDEQFF
J gene: TRBJ2-5; CDR3 length: 13; clone size: -; D gene: -; V gene: TRBV7-4; CDR3 DNA: TGTGCCAGCAGCGCAAGGGGTCGAGAGTCCCAGTACTTC; CDR3 protein: CASSARGRESQYF
J gene: TRBJ1-5; CDR3 length: 17; clone size: few; D gene: TRBD1; V gene: TRBV10-3; CDR3 DNA: TGTGCCATCAGTGAGTCCCGGGACAGGGGGGGGAATCAGCCCCAGCATTTT; CDR3 protein: CAISESRDRGGNQPQHF
J gene: TRBJ2-7; CDR3 length: 14; clone size: -; D gene: TRBD1; V gene: TRBV29-1; CDR3 DNA: TGCAGCGTCGATGCCGGGACAGGGTTTTACGAGCAGTACTTC; CDR3 protein: CSVDAGTGFYEQYF
J gene: TRBJ1-1; CDR3 length: 12; clone size: -; D gene: TRBD1; V gene: TRBV7-9; CDR3 DNA: TGTGCCAGCAGCAGACAGGGATTGGAAGCTTTCTTT; CDR3 protein: CASSRQGLEAFF
J gene: TRBJ2-5; CDR3 length: 16; clone size: few; D gene: TRBD1; V gene: TRBV7-8; CDR3 DNA: TGTGCCAGCAGCTTAGCTTGGACAGGGGAGTGGGAGACCCAGTACTTC; CDR3 protein: CASSLAWTGEWETQYF
J gene: TRBJ2-5; CDR3 length: 15; clone size: -; D gene: TRBD2; V gene: TRBV7-6; CDR3 DNA: TGTGCCAGCAGCCTACTAGCGGGGGTGAAAGAGACCCAGTACTTC; CDR3 protein: CASSLLAGVKETQYF
J gene: TRBJ1-1; CDR3 length: 13; clone size: -; D gene: -; V gene: TRBV11-3; CDR3 DNA: TGTGCCAGCAGCTTAGAGGGGAGCTCTGAAGCTTTCTTT; CDR3 protein: CASSLEGSSEAFF
J gene: TRBJ2-1; CDR3 length: 22; clone size: -; D gene: TRBD2; V gene: TRBV4-2; CDR3 DNA: TGTGCCAGCAGCCAAGCGTTGACCCGGCTAGCGGGGGGGCCTAGCGGCCACAATGAGCAGTTCTTC; CDR3 protein: CASSQALTRLAGGPSGHNEQFF
J gene: TRBJ1-6; CDR3 length: 16; clone size: -; D gene: TRBD1; V gene: TRBV7-6; CDR3 DNA: TGTGCCAGCAGCCACACAGGGGGCCTGCATAATTCACCCCTCCACTTT; CDR3 protein: CASSHTGGLHNSPLHF
J gene: TRBJ2-2; CDR3 length: 16; clone size: many; D gene: TRBD1; V gene: TRBV7-2; CDR3 DNA: TGTGCCAGCAGCCCTAGGGACAGGGGGAACACCGGGGAGCTGTTTTTT; CDR3 protein: CASSPRDRGNTGELFF
J gene: TRBJ2-3; CDR3 length: 13; clone size: -; D gene: -; V gene: TRBV7-9; CDR3 DNA: TGTGCCAGCAGCCCTCCTTATCCAGATACGCAGTATTTT; CDR3 protein: CASSPPYPDTQYF
J gene: TRBJ1-1; CDR3 length: 15; clone size: few; D gene: -; V gene: TRBV4-1; CDR3 DNA: TGCGCCAGCAGCCAAGAGTGGACCTCGGGCACTGAAGCTTTCTTT; CDR3 protein: CASSQEWTSGTEAFF
J gene: TRBJ1-1; CDR3 length: 15; clone size: few; D gene: -; V gene: TRBV6-1; CDR3 DNA: TGTGCCAGCAGTGAAGCGAGGCATCTTAACACTGAAGCTTTCTTT; CDR3 protein: CASSEARHLNTEAFF
J gene: TRBJ2-5; CDR3 length: 17; clone size: -; D gene: TRBD1; V gene: TRBV7-9; CDR3 DNA: TGTGCCAGCAGCCCAACGGCAGGACAGGGTGAGACGGAGACCCAGTACTTC; CDR3 protein: CASSPTAGQGETETQYF
J gene: TRBJ1-1; CDR3 length: 14; clone size: many; D gene: TRBD1; V gene: TRBV6-5; CDR3 DNA: TGTGCCAGCAGTTTCGACAGGGTGAACACTGAAGCTTTCTTT; CDR3 protein: CASSFDRVNTEAFF
J gene: TRBJ1-5; CDR3 length: 14; clone size: -; D gene: -; V gene: TRBV19; CDR3 DNA: TGTGCCAGTAGTATCGGCATGAGCAATCAGCCCCAGCATTTT; CDR3 protein: CASSIGMSNQPQHF
J gene: TRBJ2-1; CDR3 length: 15; clone size: many; D gene: TRBD2; V gene: TRBV19; CDR3 DNA: TGTGCCAGTAGTTCCGCTAGCGGGGCCTACAATGAGCAGTTCTTC; CDR3 protein: CASSSASGAYNEQFF
J gene: TRBJ2-1; CDR3 length: 16; clone size: few; D gene: TRBD2; V gene: TRBV7-6; CDR3 DNA: TGTGCCAGCAGCCTTAGCGGGGGGGTGCCCTACAATGAGCAGTTCTTC; CDR3 protein: CASSLSGGVPYNEQFF
J gene: TRBJ1-4; CDR3 length: 14; clone size: -; D gene: TRBD1; V gene: TRBV27; CDR3 DNA: TGTGCCAGCAGTTCGGTAGGGGGCAATGAAAAACTGTTTTTT; CDR3 protein: CASSSVGGNEKLFF
J gene: TRBJ1-4; CDR3 length: 13; clone size: -; D gene: -; V gene: TRBV12-5; CDR3 DNA: TGTGCTAGTGGTTCGGTCCCCCATGAAAAACTGTTTTTT; CDR3 protein: CASGSVPHEKLFF
J gene: TRBJ2-5; CDR3 length: 16; clone size: few; D gene: TRBD2; V gene: TRBV19; CDR3 DNA: TGTGCCAGTAGTATAGTTACTAGCGGGGTCGAAGAGACCCAGTACTTC; CDR3 protein: CASSIVTSGVEETQYF
J gene: TRBJ2-5; CDR3 length: 11; clone size: -; D gene: -; V gene: TRBV2; CDR3 DNA: TGTGCCAGGGACTATCAAGAGACCCAGTACTTC; CDR3 protein: CARDYQETQYF
J gene: TRBJ2-2; CDR3 length: 18; clone size: few; D gene: TRBD1; V gene: TRBV6-5; CDR3 DNA: TGTGCCAGCAGTTACTCAGGGACAGGGAACGTCGGCACCGGGGAGCTGTTTTTT; CDR3 protein: CASSYSGTGNVGTGELFF
J gene: TRBJ1-1; CDR3 length: 15; clone size: -; D gene: -; V gene: TRBV19; CDR3 DNA: TGTGCCAGTAGTATAGAAAGGGACCCCTCTACTGAAGCTTTCTTT; CDR3 protein: CASSIERDPSTEAFF
J gene: TRBJ2-3; CDR3 length: 13; clone size: -; D gene: -; V gene: TRBV7-6; CDR3 DNA: TGTGCCAGCAGCTATTGGAGCACAGATACGCAGTATTTT; CDR3 protein: CASSYWSTDTQYF
J gene: TRBJ1-2; CDR3 length: 13; clone size: few; D gene: -; V gene: TRBV19; CDR3 DNA: TGTGCCAGTACCGGGCCGGGGAGGAATGGCTACACCTTC; CDR3 protein: CASTGPGRNGYTF
J gene: TRBJ1-3; CDR3 length: 13; clone size: -; D gene: -; V gene: TRBV12-5; CDR3 DNA: TGTGCTAGTGTCCCAAGCCTGGGAAACACCATATATTTT; CDR3 protein: CASVPSLGNTIYF
J gene: TRBJ2-6; CDR3 length: 18; clone size: few; D gene: TRBD1; V gene: TRBV27; CDR3 DNA: TGTGCCAGCAGTTTAAGTCAGGGGGCAAACTCTGGGGCCAACGTCCTGACTTTC; CDR3 protein: CASSLSQGANSGANVLTF
J gene: TRBJ2-2; CDR3 length: 14; clone size: -; D gene: -; V gene: TRBV10-1; CDR3 DNA: TGCGCCAGTTCGGGACGCCCGAACACCGGGGAGCTGTTTTTT; CDR3 protein: CASSGRPNTGELFF
J gene: TRBJ2-2; CDR3 length: 19; clone size: -; D gene: -; V gene: TRBV24-1; CDR3 DNA: TGTGCCACCAGTGATTTTGACCTATCTAGGGGGACGAACACCGGGGAGCTGTTTTTT; CDR3 protein: CATSDFDLSRGTNTGELFF
J gene: TRBJ2-7; CDR3 length: 15; clone size: few; D gene: TRBD1; V gene: TRBV20-1; CDR3 DNA: TGCAGTGCTAGTCGACAGGGACGGTTGTTCTACGAGCAGTACTTC; CDR3 protein: CSASRQGRLFYEQYF
J gene: TRBJ1-1; CDR3 length: 18; clone size: -; D gene: TRBD1; V gene: TRBV19; CDR3 DNA: TGTGCCAGTACCCCCGACAGGGGGGCCTTAAAGAGCGGTTCTGAAGCTTTCTTT; CDR3 protein: CASTPDRGALKSGSEAFF
J gene: TRBJ1-5; CDR3 length: 16; clone size: few; D gene: TRBD1; V gene: TRBV4-2; CDR3 DNA: TGTGCCAGCAGCCAAGAAACAGGGGGCCTCAATCAGCCCCAGCATTTT; CDR3 protein: CASSQETGGLNQPQHF
J gene: TRBJ2-5; CDR3 length: 11; clone size: many; D gene: -; V gene: TRBV12-3/TRBV12-4; CDR3 DNA: TGTGCCAGCAGCTTAGGGGAGACCCAGTACTTC; CDR3 protein: CASSLGETQYF
J gene: TRBJ2-2; CDR3 length: 12; clone size: -; D gene: -; V gene: TRBV12-3/TRBV12-4; CDR3 DNA: TGTGCCAGCGGAGAGCATACCGGGGAGCTGTTTTTT; CDR3 protein: CASGEHTGELFF
J gene: TRBJ1-1; CDR3 length: 16; clone size: -; D gene: -; V gene: TRBV6-2/TRBV6-3; CDR3 DNA: TGTGCCAGCAGTTATGTGGGGGCCGGTTGGGACACTGAAGCTTTCTTT; CDR3 protein: CASSYVGAGWDTEAFF
J gene: TRBJ1-6; CDR3 length: 15; clone size: many; D gene: -; V gene: TRBV6-5; CDR3 DNA: TGTGCCAGCAGTTACGACAGCGCTGCTGGATCACCCCTCCACTTT; CDR3 protein: CASSYDSAAGSPLHF
J gene: TRBJ2-1; CDR3 length: 16; clone size: many; D gene: -; V gene: TRBV7-6; CDR3 DNA: TGTGCCAGCAGCCGCTCCGCAGGGAGCTCCTACAATGAGCAGTTCTTC; CDR3 protein: CASSRSAGSSYNEQFF
J gene: TRBJ2-1; CDR3 length: 16; clone size: few; D gene: -; V gene: TRBV4-1; CDR3 DNA: TGCGCCAGCAGCCCTGTCTACGGGGGGCAATACAATGAGCAGTTCTTC; CDR3 protein: CASSPVYGGQYNEQFF
J gene: TRBJ1-2; CDR3 length: 14; clone size: -; D gene: TRBD1; V gene: TRBV19; CDR3 DNA: TGTGCCAGTACCGGGACAGTATCGAGAGGCGGCTACACCTTC; CDR3 protein: CASTGTVSRGGYTF
J gene: TRBJ1-4; CDR3 length: 12; clone size: -; D gene: -; V gene: TRBV12-3/TRBV12-4; CDR3 DNA: TGTGCCAGCAGTCCCCTTGAGGAAAAACTGTTTTTT; CDR3 protein: CASSPLEEKLFF
J gene: TRBJ1-3; CDR3 length: 15; clone size: -; D gene: -; V gene: TRBV7-8; CDR3 DNA: TGTGCCAGCAGTCCGGGGAAGGGGTCTGGAAACACCATATATTTT; CDR3 protein: CASSPGKGSGNTIYF
J gene: TRBJ1-4; CDR3 length: 14; clone size: few; D gene: -; V gene: TRBV27; CDR3 DNA: TGTGCCAGCAGTGACAGTACAACTAATGAAAAACTGTTTTTT; CDR3 protein: CASSDSTTNEKLFF
J gene: TRBJ1-2; CDR3 length: 13; clone size: -; D gene: TRBD1; V gene: TRBV6-1; CDR3 DNA: TGTGCCAGCAGGGATGACAGGGTCTATGGCTACACCTTC; CDR3 protein: CASRDDRVYGYTF